The clone carrying this T cell receptor beta chain showed up just a few times. Antigen: not known. Trimming took 5 bases from V and 5 from J, leaving 4 bases between them. Germline CDR1 is SGHAT and CDR2 is FQNNGV. CDR3 length equals 11 residues. These data originate in a study of beta chain features in type 1 diabetes. Whole-study findings and limits: Patients and controls would share equally any PCR tilt toward shorter templates.

Of the isolated RNA, all was reverse transcribed, and so the sequenced material was expressed TCRB transcripts. Here immunoSEQ multiplex PCR was the method, and the copy in TCRdb shows in-frame clones only, minus some. The table has 70,000 to 90,000 clones, roughly 34% seen once; the top ten hold over 0.35%. This clonotype originated in a woman between 18 and 30 years old in good health. The rearrangement joins TRBV11-2 to TRBJ2-1; D is ambiguous. Sequenced sample: stem cell memory CD4+ T cells from blood. In DNA, the CDR3 is TGTGCCAGCAGCGAGGACAATGAGCAGTTCTTC. Its translation: CASSEDNEQFF.